The text below deals with one T cell receptor (beta chain). The target antigen is unknown. Germline CDR1 SGDLS, CDR2 YYNGEE. The CDR3 consists of 15 residues. Trimming removed 0 bases from V and 5 bases from J; junction bases left unmatched: 3. Some clones are missing from TCRdb's copy, which holds only in-frame ones; the method was immunoSEQ multiplex PCR. There are fewer than 100,000 clones in the sample; 94% occur only once, and 2.5% to 3.5% lies in the top ten. The sample belongs to a study of cytomegalovirus exposure and HLA in healthy donors. The study's findings and limits: As confirmed in vitro, a few CMV-associated chains were specific for CMV antigens. Despite most TCR sequences being rare, some public TCRs occurred in many donors. It was approximately 150 TCR beta chains that were listed as cytomegalovirus-associated.

The donors were members of the validation cohort comprising over a hundred subjects, separate from the approximately 630-subject first cohort. V gene TRBV9 combines with J gene TRBJ2-3; TRBD2 matches at 10 bases. The clonotype comes from a woman younger than 30 in good health and CMV-seropositive. The source material was PBMCs. Here the CDR3 DNA reads TGTGCCAGCAGCGTAGTAGCGGGAGGTAAAGATACGCAGTATTTT. It is translated as CASSVVAGGKDTQYF. Combining the CDR3 with reference TRBV9 and TRBJ2-3 gives the whole variable domain DSGVTQTPKHLITATGQRVTLRCSPRSGDLSVYWYQQSLDQGLQFLIQYYNGEERAKGNILERFSAQQFPDLHSELNLSSLELGDSALYFCASSVVAGGKDTQYFGPGTRLTVL.